What follows is one T cell receptor (beta chain) and its context. The entry originates in a study of blood T cell repertoires in COVID-19. Only in-frame clones appear in the TCRdb table, and some are missing; sequencing was by immunoSEQ multiplex PCR. The table includes 200,000 to 250,000 clones, 65% to 90% detected once. Trimming removed 0 bases at V and 0 bases at J, with 9 bases between. Looked up from germline, CDR1 is SGHTA and CDR2 is FQGNSA. This CDR3 is built from 16 residues. Sequencing was done on a sample of PBMCs or T cells enriched from blood (not recorded which). The chain couples TRBV7-2 to TRBJ1-3; D unresolved. The sequence derives from a woman in her thirties or forties with acute COVID-19. CDR3 sequence (DNA): TGTGCCAGCAGCTTAGCGGGCGCAAACTCTGGAAACACCATATATTTT. This encodes CASSLAGANSGNTIYF.